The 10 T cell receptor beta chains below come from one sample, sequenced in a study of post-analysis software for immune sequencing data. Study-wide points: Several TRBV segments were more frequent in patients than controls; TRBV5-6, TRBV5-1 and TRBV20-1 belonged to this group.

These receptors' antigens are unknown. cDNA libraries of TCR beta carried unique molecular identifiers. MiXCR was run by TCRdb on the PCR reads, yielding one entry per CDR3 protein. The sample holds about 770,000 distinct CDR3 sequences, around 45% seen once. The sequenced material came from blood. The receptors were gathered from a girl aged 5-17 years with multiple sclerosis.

CDR3 sequence reads: CATRGPYQETQYF. CDR3 in DNA: TGTGCCACTAGGGGCCCGTACCAAGAGACCCAGTACTTC. The rearrangement joins TRBV11-1 to TRBJ2-5; weak D call: TRBD1 (5 bases). Germline assignment: CDR1 SGHAT and CDR2 FQDESV (reference sequence). The CDR3 is made up of 13 amino acids. V lost 10 bases and J 0 bases, leaving 12 bases between the germline ends.

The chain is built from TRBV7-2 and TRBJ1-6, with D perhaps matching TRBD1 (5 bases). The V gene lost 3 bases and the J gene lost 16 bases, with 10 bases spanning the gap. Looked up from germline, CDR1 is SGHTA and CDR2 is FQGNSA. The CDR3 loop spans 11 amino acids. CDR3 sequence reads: CASSLGGGLHF. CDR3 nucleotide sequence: TGTGCCAGCAGCTTGGGGGGGGGACTCCACTTT.

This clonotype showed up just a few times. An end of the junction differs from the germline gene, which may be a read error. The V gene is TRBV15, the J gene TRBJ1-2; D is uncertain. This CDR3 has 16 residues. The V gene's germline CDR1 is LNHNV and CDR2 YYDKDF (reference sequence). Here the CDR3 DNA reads TGTGCCACCAGCAGAGATCGTGGGAGCCAGTTCTATAGCTACACCTTC. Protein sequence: CATSRDRGSQFYSYTF.

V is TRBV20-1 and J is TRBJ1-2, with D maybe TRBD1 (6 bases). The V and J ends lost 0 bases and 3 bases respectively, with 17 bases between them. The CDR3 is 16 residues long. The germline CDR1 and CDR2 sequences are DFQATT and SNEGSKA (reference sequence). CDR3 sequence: CSARDGLRGEDYGYTF. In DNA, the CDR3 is TGCAGTGCTAGAGATGGACTTAGGGGGGAAGACTATGGCTACACCTTC.

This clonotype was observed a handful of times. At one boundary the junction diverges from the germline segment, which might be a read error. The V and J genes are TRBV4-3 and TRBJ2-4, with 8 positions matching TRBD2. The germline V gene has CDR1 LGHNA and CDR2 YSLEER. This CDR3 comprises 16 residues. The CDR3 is CAGSRGGSGAKNIQYF. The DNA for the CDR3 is TGCGCCGGCAGCCGGGGGGGTAGCGGCGCCAAAAACATTCAGTACTTC.

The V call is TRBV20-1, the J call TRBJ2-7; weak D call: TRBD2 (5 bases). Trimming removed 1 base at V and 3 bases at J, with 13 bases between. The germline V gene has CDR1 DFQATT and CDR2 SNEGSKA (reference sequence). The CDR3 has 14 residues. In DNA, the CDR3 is TGCAGTGCTAGAGGCCCTCGGGGAGACTACGAGCAGTACTTC. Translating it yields CSARGPRGDYEQYF.

CDR3 nucleotide sequence: TGTGCCAGCAGCTTAGCTCGGGGGGAGGAGACCCAGTACTTC. Amino acids: CASSLARGEETQYF. This chain links TRBV7-9 with TRBJ2-5; 7 bases fit TRBD2. Germline CDR1 reads SEHNR; CDR2 reads FQNEAQ (reference sequence). CDR3 length: 14 residues. Trimming cost V 0 bases and J 5 bases; bases outside gene matches: 3.

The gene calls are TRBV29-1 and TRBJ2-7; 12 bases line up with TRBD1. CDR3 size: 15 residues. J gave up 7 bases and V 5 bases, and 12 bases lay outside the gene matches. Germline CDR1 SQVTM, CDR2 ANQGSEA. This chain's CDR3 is CSVTIAGQGASEQYF. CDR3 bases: TGCAGCGTTACAATCGCGGGACAGGGGGCAAGTGAGCAGTACTTC.

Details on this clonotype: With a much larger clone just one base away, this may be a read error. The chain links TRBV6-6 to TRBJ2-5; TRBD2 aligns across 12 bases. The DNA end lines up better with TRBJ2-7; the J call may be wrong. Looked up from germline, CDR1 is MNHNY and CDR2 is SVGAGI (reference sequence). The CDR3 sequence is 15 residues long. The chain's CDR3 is CASSYSTSGRYEQYF. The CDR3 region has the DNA TGTGCCAGCAGTTACTCGACTAGCGGGAGATACGAGCAGTACTTC.

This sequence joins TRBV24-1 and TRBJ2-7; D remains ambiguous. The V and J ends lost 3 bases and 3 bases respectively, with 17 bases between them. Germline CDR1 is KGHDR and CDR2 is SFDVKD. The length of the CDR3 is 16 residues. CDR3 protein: CATSDPRPLGYYEQYF. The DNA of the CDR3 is TGTGCCACCAGTGATCCCCGCCCCCTCGGGTACTACGAGCAGTACTTC.